A selection of T cell receptor beta chains follows, all from one sample in a study of T cells after yellow fever vaccination. TCRdb recomputed calls from the 5' RACE reads with MiXCR, one row per CDR3 protein. The table has roughly 400,000 distinct CDR3 sequences, roughly 20% seen once; the top ten hold 15% to 20%. Sequenced here: PBMCs, sampled before the yellow fever booster vaccination. Receptors originate from a man aged 18 to 30 who received the YFV17D yellow fever vaccine. Both conserved end residues are part of each CDR3. Fields, in order: D gene, clone size, J gene, V gene, CDR3 DNA, CDR3 protein. A D gene is named only where the DNA matches it firmly. Rows may omit the clone size; those that give it use once, few, many or a size class.

>NA|few|TRBJ2-5|TRBV6-6
TGTGCTGGGGGGTCCTTAGAGACCCAGTACTTC
CAGGSLETQYF
>NA|NA|TRBJ2-7|TRBV7-2
TGTGCCAGCAGCTGGGGGACGGCCACCTACGAGCAGTACTTC
CASSWGTATYEQYF
>TRBD1|NA|TRBJ2-3|TRBV7-9
TGTGCCAGCAGCCGACAGGGGGGAGCAGATACGCAGTATTTT
CASSRQGGADTQYF
>TRBD1|few|TRBJ2-1|TRBV6-4
TGTGCCAGCAGTGACTCTAAGGGGGCCGATGAGCAGTTCTTC
CASSDSKGADEQFF
>NA|NA|TRBJ1-1|TRBV21-1
TGTGCCAGCAGCTCTTTTAGGGGCGGCAGTGAAGCTTTCTTT
CASSSFRGGSEAFF
>NA|few|TRBJ1-6|TRBV4-1
TGCGCCAGCAGCCAACCCCGGGACCGGCTATTTTCACCCCTCCACTTT
CASSQPRDRLFSPLHF
>NA|NA|TRBJ2-5|TRBV10-3
TGTGCCATTTCCTTTGGCCGGCAAAAGACCCAGTACTTC
CAISFGRQKTQYF
>TRBD2|NA|TRBJ2-3|TRBV11-3
TGTGCCAGCAGCTTAGGAGCGGGAAGGACGCAGTATTTT
CASSLGAGRTQYF
>NA|NA|TRBJ2-2|TRBV19
TGTGCCAGTAGGTTGTTGAACACCGGGGAGCTGTTTTTT
CASRLLNTGELFF
>NA|few|TRBJ1-3|TRBV3-1
TGTGCCAGCAGCCCAGGACCCACGTGGGGATTGAACACCATATATTTT
CASSPGPTWGLNTIYF
>TRBD1|few|TRBJ2-7|TRBV5-1
TGCGCCAGCAGCTCCACGGACAGGGCCTCCTACGAGCAGTACTTC
CASSSTDRASYEQYF